The present entry profiles one T cell receptor (beta chain) with its context. The data were obtained in a study of T-cell memory formation after mild COVID-19. The germline V gene encodes CDR1 SNHLY and CDR2 FYNNEI. V lost 8 bases, J lost 7 bases, and 6 bases stayed unmatched. This CDR3 is 13 amino acids long. MiXCR, applied by TCRdb to the 5' RACE reads, yields one record per CDR3 protein. Of 180,000 or so distinct CDR3 sequences listed, more than 15% are singletons. The sequenced sample consisted of PBMCs or a T cell subset sorted from them (not recorded which). The chain is built from TRBV2 and TRBJ1-3; 9 bases are a match to TRBD1. This receptor was taken from an adult woman who had mild COVID-19 (a few samples of this study predate the infection). Cell type and time point are not known. In DNA, the CDR3 is TGTGCCAGCGGGGGACAGGGTAGGAACACCATATATTTT. This encodes CASGGQGRNTIYF.